This passage covers 17 T cell receptor beta chains from one sample sequenced in a study of shared clonotypes between healthy human individuals. Method: immunoSEQ multiplex PCR; TCRdb's copy keeps in-frame clones and lacks some. The sample has millions of clones, 80% to 95% seen once. Sequencing input: naive CD4+ T cells from PBMCs. As to subset: CD45RA+ positively selected. The receptors were sampled from a man aged 18 to 30 in good health. Some clones in this sample may be carry-over from other donors' samples.

The chain uses TRBV5-1 and TRBJ2-7, with 8 bases identical to TRBD2. Germline trimming cut 6 bases from V and 2 bases from J; bases unmatched to any gene: 10. The CDR3 runs 15 residues. The germline CDR1 and CDR2 sequences are SGHRS and YFSETQ. The CDR3 sequence is CASNALTSGPYEQYF. Written as DNA, the CDR3 is TGCGCCAGCAACGCACTAACTAGCGGCCCCTACGAGCAGTACTTC.

The chain carries TRBV15 and TRBJ2-1; the D is unclear. Germline V gives CDR1 LNHNV, CDR2 YYDKDF (reference sequence). V lost 4 bases, J lost 5 bases, and 18 bases lay in between. The CDR3 is 16 residues long. CDR3: CATSKDTPRTHNEQFF. The DNA of the CDR3 is TGTGCCACCAGCAAAGACACTCCACGCACCCACAATGAGCAGTTCTTC.

This chain's CDR3 is CASGGGDGYEQYF. For the CDR3, the DNA is TGTGCCAGCGGGGGGGGAGATGGCTACGAGCAGTACTTC. The rearrangement uses TRBV28 and TRBJ2-7; the match to TRBD2 covers 7 bases. The germline V gene encodes CDR1 MDHEN and CDR2 SYDVKM. CDR3 length equals 13 residues. J gave up 3 bases and V 8 bases, and 7 bases lay outside the gene matches.

V usage is TRBV28 and J usage is TRBJ2-2; TRBD2 might be the D (5 bases). Trimming pared 2 bases from V and 2 bases from J, leaving 12 bases between. Germline lookup yields CDR1 MDHEN and CDR2 SYDVKM. The CDR3 covers 16 residues. CDR3 region: CASSLEGRANTGELFF. DNA for the CDR3: TGTGCCAGCAGTTTAGAGGGCAGAGCTAACACCGGGGAGCTGTTTTTT.

V is TRBV9 and J is TRBJ2-7; 7 positions match TRBD1. The CDR3 runs to 15 residues. V lost 3 bases and J lost 9; bases outside the gene matches: 15. CDR1 is SGDLS and CDR2 is YYNGEE in the germline V gene. The DNA for the CDR3 is TGTGCCAGCAGCGCTGGACAGGCAACCCTCCTTGGGCAGTACTTC. Translation gives CASSAGQATLLGQYF.

The chain uses TRBV2 and TRBJ2-7; TRBD2 might be the D (5 bases). The germline V gene has CDR1 SNHLY and CDR2 FYNNEI. V was cut by 4 bases and J by 1 base, with 11 bases left in between. This CDR3 has 14 amino acids. CDR3 region: CASSAGGGSYEQYF. In DNA, the CDR3 is TGTGCCAGCAGTGCAGGAGGAGGTTCCTACGAGCAGTACTTC.

J is TRBJ2-2 and V is TRBV7-9; TRBD1 might be the D (5 bases). V was cut by 5 bases and J by 5 bases, with 12 bases left in between. Germline V CDR1 and CDR2: SEHNR, FQNEAQ (reference sequence). This CDR3 contains 14 residues. This CDR3 reads CASSNSPGTGELFF. The CDR3 coding sequence is TGTGCCAGCAGCAACTCCCCAGGGACCGGGGAGCTGTTTTTT.

The chain couples TRBV6-6 to TRBJ2-5; D is possibly TRBD1 or TRBD2 (6 bases each). Per the germline V gene, CDR1 is MNHNY and CDR2 is SVGAGI (reference sequence). The CDR3 contains 15 residues. Deletions cut 2 bases from V and 5 bases from J, with 15 bases between. This CDR3 reads CASSYAPRGQETQYF. CDR3 in DNA: TGTGCCAGCAGTTACGCTCCCCGGGGGCAGGAGACCCAGTACTTC.

V usage is TRBV4-1 and J usage is TRBJ2-5; perhaps D is TRBD1 or TRBD2 (6 bases each). V was pared by 1 base and J by 5 bases, with 11 bases between. The length of the CDR3 is 14 residues. Germline lookup yields CDR1 MGHRA and CDR2 YSYEKL. The CDR3 bases are TGCGCCAGCAGCCAAGTGGGGGGCGCGGAGACCCAGTACTTC. This sequence encodes CASSQVGGAETQYF.

The rearrangement joins TRBV9 to TRBJ2-7; D unresolved. Germline CDR1 reads SGDLS; CDR2 reads YYNGEE. The CDR3 spans 12 residues. Trimming took off 0 bases at V and 5 bases at J, with 6 bases between the two ends. Written as DNA, the CDR3 is TGTGCCAGCAGCGTAGTCGACCACGAGCAGTACTTC. Translated, it gives CASSVVDHEQYF.

V gene TRBV2 combines with J gene TRBJ1-1; the D is unclear. The V gene's germline CDR1 is SNHLY and CDR2 FYNNEI. CDR3 length: 13 residues. V was shortened by 7 bases and J by 2 bases, with 11 bases between the two germline ends. CDR3 sequence reads: CASIRTRNTEAFF. The CDR3 nucleotides read TGTGCCAGCATACGGACCCGAAACACTGAAGCTTTCTTT.

The V gene is TRBV4-1, the J gene TRBJ1-2, with 7 bases matching TRBD1. V gave up 4 bases and J gave up 8 bases; unmatched junction bases: 16. CDR1 and CDR2 (germline): MGHRA, YSYEKL. The CDR3 contains 16 residues. CDR3 nucleotide sequence: TGCGCCAGCAGCCCTTTCAGAACGGACAGGTCTTGGGGCTACACCTTC. Its translation: CASSPFRTDRSWGYTF.

The chain links TRBV19 to TRBJ2-7, with D possibly matching TRBD1 (6 bases). Trimming stripped 7 bases from V and 3 bases from J, with 19 bases between. There are 15 residues in the CDR3. The V gene's germline CDR1 is LNHDA and CDR2 SQIVND (reference sequence). The CDR3 loop reads CASKYLDSANYEQYF. CDR3 DNA: TGTGCCAGTAAATATTTGGACAGCGCAAACTACGAGCAGTACTTC.

This sequence joins TRBV5-4 and TRBJ2-7; TRBD2 might be the D (5 bases). Trimming took off 5 bases at V and 12 bases at J, with 15 bases between the two ends. Per the germline V gene, CDR1 is SGHNT and CDR2 is YYREEE (reference sequence). CDR3 length equals 11 residues. CDR3: CASRSTLVWYF. CDR3 nucleotide sequence: TGTGCCAGCAGGTCCACACTAGTCTGGTACTTC.

The V call is TRBV23-1, the J call TRBJ1-5; no clear D. TRBV23-1 is known as an ORF, though its function is uncertain. The CDR3 is 13 residues long. Trimming took off 0 bases at V and 6 bases at J, with 6 bases between the two ends. CDR3 bases: TGCGCCAGCAGTCAATCGAATTGTCAGCCCCAGCATTTT. Protein: CASSQSNCQPQHF.

This chain links TRBV7-2 with TRBJ2-7, with D possibly matching TRBD2 (9 bases). V lost 7 bases and J 1 base, leaving 23 bases between the germline ends. The CDR3 totals 17 residues. Germline V CDR1 and CDR2: SGHTA, FQGNSA. The CDR3 nucleotides read TGTGCCAGCACCCCAGGGGGCGGGAGGGATGGGTCCTACGAGCAGTACTTC. It translates to CASTPGGGRDGSYEQYF.

The chain couples TRBV7-2 to TRBJ1-5; D gene uncertain. In germline, CDR1 is SGHTA, CDR2 FQGNSA. The length of the CDR3 is 13 residues. V lost 2 bases and J 5 bases, leaving 7 bases between the germline ends. CDR3 amino acids: CASSLSSYQPQHF. The DNA of the CDR3 is TGTGCCAGCAGCTTAAGCTCTTATCAGCCCCAGCATTTT.